This T cell receptor beta chain was observed in a study of cytomegalovirus exposure and HLA in healthy donors. For the study at large: As an earlier analysis found, 150 million to 200 million T cells yielded 117 million unique TCR beta sequences. Overall study findings and caveats: Follow-up analysis seemed to connect common viral pathogens with several of the most significant clusters identified.

Looked up from germline, CDR1 is SGDLS and CDR2 is YYNGEE. V lost 5 bases, J lost 9 bases, and 16 bases stayed unmatched. The length of the CDR3 is 17 residues. PCR was performed using 60 Vbeta and 13 Jbeta primers. Here immunoSEQ multiplex PCR was the method, and the copy in TCRdb shows in-frame clones only, minus some. Among approximately 170,000 clones, more than 60% were seen once, and the ten largest hold just under 5%. Comment on this clone: Its specificity is unknown.

This clonotype was sampled from a male donor in good health and CMV-seronegative. V gene TRBV9 combines with J gene TRBJ2-7, with TRBD2 identical over 14 bases. Sequenced sample: PBMCs. The CDR3 coding sequence is TGTGCCAGCAGACGGAAAGGGCCGGGACTAGCGGGAGACGCGCAGTACTTC. Encoded protein: CASRRKGPGLAGDAQYF. The whole variable domain, filled in from reference TRBV9 and TRBJ2-7, reads DSGVTQTPKHLITATGQRVTLRCSPRSGDLSVYWYQQSLDQGLQFLIQYYNGEERAKGNILERFSAQQFPDLHSELNLSSLELGDSALYFCASRRKGPGLAGDAQYFGPGTRLTVT.